The clone carrying this T cell receptor (beta chain) was observed at least ten times. TCRdb called the RT-PCR reads again in MiXCR, with one record for every CDR3 protein. The sample lists approximately 38,000 distinct CDR3 sequences, roughly 29% occurring once. With V trimmed by 3 bases and J by 7 bases, 16 bases remained unmatched. The germline CDR1 and CDR2 sequences are SGHTA and FQGNSA. The CDR3 spans 17 residues. The source of the sample is a study of patients and donors after allogeneic stem cell transplantation. The source material was blood, either unsorted or a sorted T cell fraction (not recorded which). This TCR was sampled from a human donor who was either an allogeneic HSCT recipient or a stem cell or donor lymphocyte infusion donor (not recorded which). It is not recorded whose cells these are; they may come from a transplant donor. The chain employs TRBV7-2 and TRBJ1-2, with 8 bases lining up with TRBD1. The CDR3 here is CASSLRQGARAASGYTF. The CDR3 DNA follows: TGTGCCAGCAGCTTGAGGCAGGGGGCTCGGGCTGCTTCTGGCTACACCTTC. Combining the CDR3 with reference TRBV7-2 and TRBJ1-2 gives the whole variable domain GAGVSQSPSNKVTEKGKDVELRCDPISGHTALYWYRQSLGQGLEFLIYFQGNSAPDKSGLPSDRFSAERTGGSVSTLTIQRTQQEDSAVYLCASSLRQGARAASGYTFGSGTRLTVV.